This T cell receptor (beta chain) was obtained from a study of shared clonotypes between healthy human individuals (TCRdb year 2020). Broadly, across the study: Three men and a couple of women, aged 18 to 49 years, made up the cohort. For each donor, CD4 naive and CD4 memory were each run on three plates, CD8 naive on two plates, and CD8 memory on one plate. Blood TCR repertoires of a handful of healthy adults were deeply sequenced to estimate repertoire size and the extent of clonotype sharing between individuals. To increase sequencing depth and limit assay-specific biases, different laboratories used diverse techniques to prepare libraries and sequence TCR repertoires. Each donor's leukapheresis produced roughly between about 0.8 and 8.9 billion PBMCs.

The CDR3 numbers 16 residues from cysteine through phenylalanine. The only DNA kept is the CDR3, 48 bases in frame from the first base. Cut back by 4 bases and 2 bases, the V and J ends lie 20 bases apart. CDR1 and CDR2, per the germline V gene, are SQVTM and ANQGSEA. The paper's findings and limits, for the study overall: About 5% of naive CD4, roughly 3.5% of naive CD8, approximately 2.2% of memory CD4, and 0.4% of memory CD8 clonotypes were shared across a handful of donors. Clonotypes shared by all four sorted-subset donors showed higher generation probabilities than non-shared clonotypes. Incomplete sequencing was indicated by rarefaction of sorted-subset datasets, despite the large sequencing depth. Because the study included a small number of donors, the genetic and exposure-history diversity represented was limited. Sampling was restricted to blood, and TCR repertoires in tissue are likely to differ from TCR repertoires in blood. Based on pairwise subsampling, the degree of clonotype sharing among donors was expected to be affected by sequencing depth. Estimated clonotype richness was generally larger for naive than for memory subsets.

The donors were healthy, HIV-negative adults with no recently reported acute infections or vaccinations. Every donor was a Caucasian adult residing in Nashville, Tennessee, USA. Magnetic negative selection was used to enrich CD4+ T cells, after which naive cells were positively selected on CD45RA and the negative fraction became the memory subset. Blood was collected by leukapheresis, and PBMCs were isolated by Ficoll-Histopaque density gradient centrifugation and then cryopreserved in liquid nitrogen vapor phase. Analytical flow cytometry was used to check the purity and quantity of each magnetically sorted T cell population. Genomic DNA was isolated from every sorted fraction and measured by UV absorbance on a Nanodrop 2000c. Using the deep immunoSEQ assay, TCR CDR3 regions were amplified from genomic DNA by multiplex PCR. Extracted genomic DNA from each cell subset was distributed evenly across all wells of several immunoSEQ 96-well plates, and each plate was treated as a replicate. Each replicate PCR for sorted subsets received approximately 200 ng genomic DNA, equal to roughly 30,000 T cell genomes. Purified libraries were quantified with a Qubit 3.0 fluorometer, sized on a Bioanalyzer 2100, and re-quantified with the KAPA Library Quantification kit. Each immunoSEQ 96-well plate was sequenced on its own single-read 150-cycle Illumina NextSeq 550 flow cell. In the authors' own workflow: The immunoSEQ output contained only junctional sequences without quality scores, so filtering could not match that applied to full-length reads. Sequences were annotated with PyIR, a Python wrapper for IgBLAST v1.9, using IMGT germline references to assign V/J genes and CDR3. Reads were filtered out if the reads had weak V/J assignments (E-value above 1e-6), no CDR3, stop codons, out-of-frame junctions, or ambiguous translated residues. V3J clonotypes were defined by identical inferred V gene, J gene, and CDR3 amino acid sequence. The percentage overlap between two repertoires was calculated by dividing the number of shared unique clonotypes by the size of the smaller repertoire. RTK rarefaction, the Chao1 estimator, and Recon v2.1 estimates of unobserved clonotypes were used to assess repertoire richness. Generation probabilities were computed with OLGA for all TCRbeta clonotypes obtained by the gDNA method from a few donors. TCRdb retrieved this table from immuneACCESS and kept in-frame rearrangements only. Not all clones are present; in checked studies, unresolved V genes account for under half, and no reason is known for the remainder. V, J and clone size are taken as reported in that table, and D and trimming were inferred from the DNA itself. The sample table records about 2.3 million clones; over 90% of these occur just once. About 0.37% of the sample is taken by the ten largest.

In regard to this clone: Its antigen specificity is not known. No per-base quality is available; no much larger clone lies one base away.

The sample consisted of naive CD4+ T cells from PBMCs. The sample's cell subset or site label, in plain terms: CD45RA+ positively selected. The chain is encoded by TRBV29-1 joined to TRBJ2-5; the D gene is perhaps TRBD2, from 5 matching bases. The TCR sequence derives from a man aged 18 to 35 in good health. Some clones in this sample may be carry-over from other donors' samples. The nucleotide sequence is TGCAGCGTTGTCGATGTGAGGGAACTGACTCAAGAGACCCAGTACTTC. Its translation reads: CSVVDVRELTQETQYF.